Below, 2 T cell receptor beta chains from the same sample are listed, as sequenced in a study of cytotoxic CD8 clonotypes in ibrutinib-treated CLL. Assay: immunoSEQ multiplex PCR; the TCRdb copy retains only in-frame clones and omits some. Of about 97,000 clones in the sample, roughly 80% are singletons; the top ten hold approximately 30%. Sequenced material: PBMCs, taken after 12 months of ibrutinib treatment. These receptors all stem from a human donor with chronic lymphocytic leukemia.

The genes are TRBV5-5 and TRBJ1-5; D call uncertain. V was trimmed by 2 bases and J by 7 bases, leaving 13 bases between them. Germline CDR1 is SGHKS and CDR2 is YYEKEE (reference sequence). This CDR3 has 14 residues. The chain's CDR3 is CASSFESYGQPQHF. CDR3 in DNA: TGTGCCAGCAGCTTTGAAAGTTATGGCCAGCCCCAGCATTTT.

The chain carries TRBV18 and TRBJ2-5; D is perhaps TRBD2 (5 bases). The CDR3 spans 14 residues. V dropped 3 bases and J dropped 5 bases, with 13 bases sitting between them. CDR1 is KGHSH, CDR2 LQKENI, per germline. The CDR3 loop reads CASSPAVWRETQYF. CDR3 bases: TGTGCCAGCTCACCCGCGGTTTGGAGGGAGACCCAGTACTTC.